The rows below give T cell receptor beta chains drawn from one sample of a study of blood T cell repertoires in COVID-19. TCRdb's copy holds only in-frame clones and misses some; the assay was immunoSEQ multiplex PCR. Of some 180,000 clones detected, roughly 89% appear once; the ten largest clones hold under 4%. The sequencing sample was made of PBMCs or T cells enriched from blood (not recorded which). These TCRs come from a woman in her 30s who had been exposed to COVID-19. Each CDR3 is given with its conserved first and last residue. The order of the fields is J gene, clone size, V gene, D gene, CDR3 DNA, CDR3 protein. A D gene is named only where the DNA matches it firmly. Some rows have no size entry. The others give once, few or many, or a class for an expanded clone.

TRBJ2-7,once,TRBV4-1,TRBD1,TGCGCCAGCAGCCAAGAAGATTTGCCGGGACAGCCACTCTTCTACGAGCAGTACTTC,CASSQEDLPGQPLFYEQYF
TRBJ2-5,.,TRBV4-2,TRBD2,TGTGCCAGCAGCCAAGAAAGCGGGGGGGCAGGAGAGACCCAGTACTTC,CASSQESGGAGETQYF
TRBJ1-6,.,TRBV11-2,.,TGTGCCAGCCTTGGGGCAGGGTCCTATAATTCACCCCTCCACTTT,CASLGAGSYNSPLHF
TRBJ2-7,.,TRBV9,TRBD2,TGTGCCAGCAGCGTAGGGGGGACTAGCGCCTACGAGCAGTACTTC,CASSVGGTSAYEQYF
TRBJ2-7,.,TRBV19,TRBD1,TGTGCCAGTAGCCGGGACAGCTCCACCTACGAGCAGTACTTC,CASSRDSSTYEQYF
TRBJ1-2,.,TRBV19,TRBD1,TGTGCCGTTAATAAGGGGACAGGAGGGGACTATGGCTACACCTTC,CAVNKGTGGDYGYTF
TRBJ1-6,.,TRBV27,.,TGTGCCAGCAGTACAATGAATTCACCCCTCCACTTT,CASSTMNSPLHF
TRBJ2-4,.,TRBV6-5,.,TGTGCCAGCAGTAGGACCAGGGGAGGGGGCATTCAGTACTTC,CASSRTRGGGIQYF
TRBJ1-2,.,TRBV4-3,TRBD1,TGCGCCAGCAGTCAGGGGACAGGACGAAATAACTATGGCTACACCTTC,CASSQGTGRNNYGYTF
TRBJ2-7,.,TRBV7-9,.,TGTGCCAGCAGCCCCGGACAGAACCTCTACGAGCAGTACTTC,CASSPGQNLYEQYF
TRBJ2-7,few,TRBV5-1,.,TGCGCCAGCAGCCCCGAGGCGGGGTTCTCCTACGAGCAGTACTTC,CASSPEAGFSYEQYF
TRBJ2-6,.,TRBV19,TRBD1,TGTGCCAGTAGCGGGACAGGGAGCTCTGGGGCCAACGTCCTGACTTTC,CASSGTGSSGANVLTF
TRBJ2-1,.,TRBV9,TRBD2,TGTGCCAGCAGCGTTGCGGGGGGCCCCCTCAATGAGCAGTTCTTC,CASSVAGGPLNEQFF
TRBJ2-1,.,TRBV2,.,TGTGCCAGCAGTGAGGGGAGGAGCTCCTACAATGAGCAGTTCTTC,CASSEGRSSYNEQFF
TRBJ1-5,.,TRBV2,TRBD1,TGTGCCAGCACAGGACAGGGCGATAATCAGCCCCAGCATTTT,CASTGQGDNQPQHF
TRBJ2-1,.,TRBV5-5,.,TGTGCCAGCAGCCCGGACCCGACTAGAACTTCCTACAATGAGCAGTTCTTC,CASSPDPTRTSYNEQFF
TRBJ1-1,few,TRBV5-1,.,TGCGCCAGCTCTCTAGGCCACAGGGATTTCTCTGAAGCTTTCTTT,CASSLGHRDFSEAFF
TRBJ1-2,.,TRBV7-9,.,TGTGCCAGCAGCACACCCAACACCTATGGCTACACCTTC,CASSTPNTYGYTF
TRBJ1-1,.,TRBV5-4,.,TGTGCCAGCAGTTCAACAGGGACGGCTGGTGAAGCTTTCTTT,CASSSTGTAGEAFF
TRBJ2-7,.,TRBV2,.,TGTGCCAGCAGAGACGGAGGCGGAGCCTACGAGCAGTACTTC,CASRDGGGAYEQYF
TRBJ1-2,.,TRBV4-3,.,TGCGCCAGCAGCCAAGGCGTGTCTTCAAACTATGGCTACACCTTC,CASSQGVSSNYGYTF
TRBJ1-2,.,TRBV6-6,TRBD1,TGTGCCAGCAGTCCCATGAACCCGGGACAGGGAGGAGCTTATGGCTACACCTTC,CASSPMNPGQGGAYGYTF
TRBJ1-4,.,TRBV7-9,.,TGTGCCAGTAGGAGTGGTGAAAAACTGTTTTTT,CASRSGEKLFF
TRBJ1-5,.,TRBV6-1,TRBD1,TGTGCCAGCAGTGAGGAACAGGGGCTGAATCAGCCCCAGCATTTT,CASSEEQGLNQPQHF
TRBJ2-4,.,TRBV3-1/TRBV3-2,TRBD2,TGTGCCAGCAGCCCTCAAGCCCTAGCGGGTTTAGCCAAAAACATTCAGTACTTC,CASSPQALAGLAKNIQYF
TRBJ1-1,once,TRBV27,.,TGTGCCAGCAGTTTAAAACGTCGGGGTGACACTGAAGCTTTCTTT,CASSLKRRGDTEAFF
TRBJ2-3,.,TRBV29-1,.,TGCAGCGTTGGCGGCAGAAGCACAGATACGCAGTATTTT,CSVGGRSTDTQYF
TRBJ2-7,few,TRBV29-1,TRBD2,TGCAGCGTCGCGACCCCTCCATCTCTAGCGGGCGCCGCCTACGAGCAGTACTTC,CSVATPPSLAGAAYEQYF
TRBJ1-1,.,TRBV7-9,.,TGTGCCAGCAGCTTAGGCGCTGGTACTGAAGCTTTCTTT,CASSLGAGTEAFF
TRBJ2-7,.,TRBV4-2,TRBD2,TGTGCCAGCAGCCAAGATTCTGGACGCGGGGGGAGCTCCTACGAGCAGTACTTC,CASSQDSGRGGSSYEQYF
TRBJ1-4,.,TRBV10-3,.,TGTGCCATCAGTGACGGTACAGCAACTAATGAAAAACTGTTTTTT,CAISDGTATNEKLFF
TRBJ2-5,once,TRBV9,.,TGTGCCAGCAGCGTAGAGCAGGTCGGGGGTCTTCACTTC,CASSVEQVGGLHF
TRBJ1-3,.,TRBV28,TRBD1,TGTGCCAGCAGTCCTACAGGGGTAATCTCTGGAAACACCATATATTTT,CASSPTGVISGNTIYF
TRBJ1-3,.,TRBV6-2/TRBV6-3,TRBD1,TGTGCCAGCAGTCCGCCCTTTGGGACAGCGAACTCTGGAAACACCATATATTTT,CASSPPFGTANSGNTIYF
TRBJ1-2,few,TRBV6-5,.,TGTGCCAGCAGTTACCGTGAGGGAGCCTATGGCTACACCTTC,CASSYREGAYGYTF
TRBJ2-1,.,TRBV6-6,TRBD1,TGTGCCAGCAGTTTACGGACAGGGCAGGGCTACAATGAGCAGTTCTTC,CASSLRTGQGYNEQFF